One T cell receptor (beta chain) is described in this entry. This specimen belongs to a study of blood T cell repertoires in COVID-19. Study-wide context: Samples of COVID-19 (acute and convalescent) were obtained from the United States, Italy and Spain. T cells, B-cell-depleted T cells, or PBMCs provided the cDNA or gDNA that served as material.

Authors' processing steps: Amplification with reference gene primers provided the estimates of nucleated cell counts. Sequenced by immunoSEQ multiplex PCR; TCRdb stores in-frame clones only, minus some. V and J calls and clone size are copied from that table; D and trimming were computed from the DNA. The table records about 180,000 clones, 80% of them present only once. Trimming took 1 base from V and 2 from J, leaving 13 bases between them. The CDR3 is made up of 15 amino acids. The V gene's germline CDR1 is GTSNPN and CDR2 SVGIG (reference sequence). Specimen: peripheral blood. This receptor was identified in a man aged 65-85 years with active or convalescent COVID-19. This chain joins TRBV30 and TRBJ2-3; the D gene is possibly TRBD2 (5 bases). CDR3 coding DNA: TGTGCCTGGAGTGAGTTTGGGAGCAACACAGATACGCAGTATTTT. Residues: CAWSEFGSNTDTQYF.